Each of the 31 T cell receptor beta chains below was sequenced from the same sample in a study of cytomegalovirus exposure and HLA in healthy donors. The PCR used 60 Vbeta and 13 Jbeta primers. The assay was immunoSEQ multiplex PCR, and TCRdb's table has in-frame clones only and misses some. This table has about 150,000 clones, 73% appearing once. The sequenced sample was PBMCs. These TCRs come from a woman younger than 35 in good health and CMV-seronegative.

CDR3: CASRQGRGNQPQHF. The CDR3 DNA follows: TGTGCCAGCAGACAGGGACGGGGCAATCAGCCCCAGCATTTT. This chain links TRBV28 with TRBJ1-5, with D possibly being TRBD1 (6 bases). The V and J ends lost 6 bases and 2 bases respectively, with 11 bases between them. The germline V gene encodes CDR1 MDHEN and CDR2 SYDVKM. The CDR3 is 14 amino acids.

The chain combines TRBV5-5 with TRBJ2-5; 14 bases map to TRBD2. The trim removed 5 bases at V and 5 bases at J, leaving 8 bases unmatched. Germline V gives CDR1 SGHKS, CDR2 YYEKEE (reference sequence). This CDR3 comprises 16 residues. The CDR3 sequence: CASRTSGREFDETQYF. The CDR3 bases are TGTGCCAGCAGGACTAGCGGGAGGGAATTCGACGAGACCCAGTACTTC.

The V gene is TRBV6-6, the J gene TRBJ2-7; D is unresolved. CDR3 size: 11 residues. The V gene lost 6 bases and the J gene lost 4 bases, with 7 bases spanning the gap. The germline CDR1 and CDR2 sequences are MNHNY and SVGAGI (reference sequence). CDR3 bases: TGTGCCAGCAGCGGAGAGTACGAGCAGTACTTC. It translates to CASSGEYEQYF.

In DNA form, the CDR3 reads TGTGCCAGCAGCCAATCGGGCCGTGAAGCTTTCTTT. As protein: CASSQSGREAFF. The chain uses TRBV16 and TRBJ1-1, with D uncertain. The CDR3 loop spans 12 amino acids. Between the trimmed V and J ends, which lost 0 bases and 7 bases, there was a span of 6 bases. CDR1 KGHSY and CDR2 FQNENV come from the germline V gene. Full variable domain (outside the CDR3, taken from reference TRBV16 and TRBJ1-1): GEEVAQTPKHLVRGEGQKAKLYCAPIKGHSYVFWYQQVLKNEFKFLISFQNENVFDETGMPKERFSAKCLPNSPCSLEIQATKLEDSAVYFCASSQSGREAFFGQGTRLTVV.

This chain joins TRBV11-3 and TRBJ2-5; 8 bases are a match to TRBD1. This CDR3 region has 15 residues. CDR1 is SGHNT and CDR2 is YENEEA in the germline V gene. The junction had 4 bases not matched to a gene; V was cut back by 1 base and J by 3 bases. Here the CDR3 reads CASSLGDRSKETQYF. Written as DNA, the CDR3 is TGTGCCAGCAGCTTAGGGGACAGGAGTAAAGAGACCCAGTACTTC.

The CDR3 DNA sequence: TGTGCCAGCAGGCCCCAGGGTGGCAATCAGCCCCAGCATTTT. Its translation: CASRPQGGNQPQHF. The chain links TRBV6-6 to TRBJ1-5; tentative D call: TRBD1 (5 bases). The CDR3 spans 14 residues. V was clipped by 6 bases and J by 2 bases, with 11 bases between them. Germline V gene sequence: CDR1 MNHNY, CDR2 SVGAGI (reference sequence).

The chain has TRBV6-5 and TRBJ1-2, with a possible D match to TRBD1 (5 bases). The CDR3 has 12 amino acids. CDR1 and CDR2 from the germline V gene are MNHEY and SVGAGI. V gave up 1 base and J gave up 8 bases, with 8 bases separating them. In DNA, the CDR3 is TGTGCCAGCAGTTACTGGAGGGACGGCTACACCTTC. Translating it yields CASSYWRDGYTF.

In its sample, this clone was seen once. This rearrangement joins TRBV7-4 to TRBJ2-7; 9 positions agree with TRBD2. Germline V lookup: CDR1 SGHVT, CDR2 SQSDAQ. CDR3 length: 19 residues. The V and J ends lost 3 bases and 5 bases, in that order; junction bases with no gene match: 20. The CDR3 nucleotides are TGTGCCAGCAGCTTTCACCCGGGGCGGGAGGGCCTACTACTAGACGAGCAGTACGTC. This gives the protein CASSFHPGREGLLLDEQYV.

In nucleotides, the CDR3 is TGTGCCAGCAGTACCACTACGCTGACTTTCAATGAGCAGTTCTTC. Protein: CASSTTTLTFNEQFF. The chain employs TRBV6-5 and TRBJ2-1; D ambiguous. CDR1 and CDR2 from the germline V gene are MNHEY and SVGAGI. The V end lost 5 bases, the J end lost 6 bases, and 17 bases lay between the germline ends. The CDR3 spans 15 residues.

The V call is TRBV5-4, the J call TRBJ1-1; D not resolved. This CDR3 contains 12 residues. V was cut by 3 bases and J by 7 bases, with 10 bases left in between. Per germline, CDR1 SGHNT and CDR2 YYREEE (reference sequence). The CDR3, as DNA: TGTGCCAGCAGCTCGAGGGAGCGTGAAGCTTTCTTT. It is translated as CASSSREREAFF.

The rearrangement links TRBV5-1 to TRBJ2-3; TRBD1 might be the D (5 bases). The V end was cut by 1 base, the J end by 2 bases, with 11 bases between. Germline V CDR1 and CDR2: SGHRS, YFSETQ. This CDR3 has 15 amino acids. CDR3 bases: TGCGCCAGCAGCTTGCTAGGACACCTCACAGATACGCAGTATTTT. Translated: CASSLLGHLTDTQYF.

The chain carries TRBV11-2 and TRBJ2-7; 7 bases match TRBD1. This CDR3 has 15 amino acids. V lost 1 base and J lost 3; bases outside the gene matches: 6. The germline gives CDR1 SGHAT, CDR2 FQNNGV. The CDR3 coding sequence is TGTGCCAGCAGCTTAGCAAGGGGGCCGTACTACGAGCAGTACTTC. This encodes CASSLARGPYYEQYF.

CDR3 amino acids: CASSQDLQGNYGYTF. The CDR3 nucleotides read TGCGCCAGCAGCCAAGATTTACAGGGAAACTATGGCTACACCTTC. The chain recombines TRBV4-3 with TRBJ1-2; weak D call: TRBD1 (6 bases). V lost 0 bases and J 2 bases, leaving 10 bases between the germline ends. CDR3 length: 15 amino acids. In germline, CDR1 is LGHNA, CDR2 YSLEER.

The chain couples TRBV19 to TRBJ1-2, with 9 bases identical to TRBD1. In germline, CDR1 is LNHDA, CDR2 SQIVND (reference sequence). With V trimmed by 6 bases and J by 5 bases, 10 bases remained unmatched. The length of the CDR3 is 15 residues. As DNA, the CDR3 is TGTGCCAGTAGAAAGGACAGGGGTAACTTGTATGGCTACACCTTC. It encodes CASRKDRGNLYGYTF.

This clone has just a few counts. The chain links TRBV5-6 to TRBJ2-5, with 12 bases aligning to TRBD2. The CDR3 totals 14 residues. Trimming removed 3 bases from V and 5 bases from J; junction bases left unmatched: 2. Germline V CDR1 and CDR2: SGHDT, YYEEEE. The CDR3 DNA is TGTGCCAGCAGCTCCGGGACTAGCGGGGAGACCCAGTACTTC. It codes for CASSSGTSGETQYF.

The chain has TRBV2 and TRBJ2-1; tentatively, D is TRBD2 (5 bases). CDR1 SNHLY and CDR2 FYNNEI come from the germline V gene. The CDR3 extends over 14 amino acids. The germline V and J ends were trimmed by 8 bases and 2 bases, with 13 bases remaining between them. CDR3 amino acids: CASSWTGAYNEQFF. For the CDR3, the DNA is TGTGCCAGCTCCTGGACTGGCGCCTACAATGAGCAGTTCTTC.

The chain couples TRBV19 to TRBJ2-3; 10 nucleotides agree with TRBD2. The CDR3 covers 14 residues. CDR1 is LNHDA and CDR2 is SQIVND in the germline V gene (reference sequence). V lost 9 bases, J lost 2 bases, and 5 bases stayed unmatched. The CDR3 DNA reads as TGTGCCAGCTCTAGCGGGAGTGTCACAGATACGCAGTATTTT. Protein: CASSSGSVTDTQYF.

The V call is TRBV19, the J call TRBJ1-1; D gene uncertain. The germline gives CDR1 LNHDA, CDR2 SQIVND (reference sequence). The CDR3 is made up of 13 amino acids. V dropped 3 bases and J dropped 1 base, with 6 bases sitting between them. CDR3 sequence reads: CASSMYTNTEAFF. Here the CDR3 DNA reads TGTGCCAGTAGTATGTACACGAACACTGAAGCTTTCTTT. Together with reference TRBV19 and TRBJ1-1, the CDR3 gives the full variable domain: DGGITQSPKYLFRKEGQNVTLSCEQNLNHDAMYWYRQDPGQGLRLIYYSQIVNDFQKGDIAEGYSVSREKKESFPLTVTSAQKNPTAFYLCASSMYTNTEAFFGQGTRLTVV.

The chain recombines TRBV2 with TRBJ1-2; TRBD1 matches 10 bases. The CDR3 is 15 amino acids. Per the germline V gene, CDR1 is SNHLY and CDR2 is FYNNEI. The V segment lost 5 bases and the J segment 2 bases; nucleotides outside the gene matches: 5. The CDR3 DNA is TGTGCCAGCAGTCGAGCGGGACAGGGGAACTATGGCTACACCTTC. Its protein is CASSRAGQGNYGYTF.

V is TRBV29-1 and J is TRBJ2-3; D perhaps matches TRBD2 (5 bases). The CDR3 spans 15 residues. V shed 6 bases and J shed 0 bases, with 16 bases lying between them. Germline-derived CDR1 and CDR2 are SQVTM and ANQGSEA. The CDR3 coding sequence is TGCAGCGTCATGGGTCGGGCTAGCAGCACAGATACGCAGTATTTT. Translating gives CSVMGRASSTDTQYF.

This chain connects TRBV5-6 to TRBJ1-1, with a tentative D call TRBD1 (5 bases). The CDR3 covers 13 residues. Germline V lookup: CDR1 SGHDT, CDR2 YYEEEE. V shed 2 bases and J shed 1 base, with 6 bases lying between them. CDR3 in DNA: TGTGCCAGCAGCTTTGACAGGAACACTGAAGCTTTCTTT. It translates to CASSFDRNTEAFF. Complete variable domain (other parts from reference TRBV5-6 and TRBJ1-1): DAGVTQSPTHLIKTRGQQVTLRCSPKSGHDTVSWYQQALGQGPQFIFQYYEEEERQRGNFPDRFSGHQFPNYSSELNVNALLLGDSALYLCASSFDRNTEAFFGQGTRLTVV.

CDR3 residues: CSVAGTSGNTNEQFF. DNA for the CDR3: TGCAGCGTCGCCGGGACTAGCGGGAATACCAATGAGCAGTTCTTC. The chain recombines TRBV29-1 with TRBJ2-1; 13 positions agree with TRBD2. V shed 6 bases, J shed 6 bases, and the junction held 8 bases outside the gene matches. CDR3 length: 15 residues. Germline V gene sequence: CDR1 SQVTM, CDR2 ANQGSEA.

The chain combines TRBV28 with TRBJ1-1, with 7 positions matching TRBD1. Looked up from germline, CDR1 is MDHEN and CDR2 is SYDVKM. This CDR3 spans 15 amino acids. V shed 3 bases and J 4 bases; nucleotides not matched to a gene: 8. The CDR3 DNA reads TGTGCCAGCAGTTTTCTACAGGGGCCCATCACTGAAGCTTTCTTT. It translates to CASSFLQGPITEAFF.

The CDR3: CASSERTREQYV. The DNA of the CDR3 is TGTGCCAGCAGTGAACGGACACGCGAGCAGTACGTC. The rearrangement joins TRBV2 to TRBJ2-7; TRBD1 might be the D (5 bases). This CDR3 has 12 residues. V lost 2 bases, J lost 6 bases, and 8 bases lay in between. Germline V lookup: CDR1 SNHLY, CDR2 FYNNEI.

The chain carries TRBV27 and TRBJ1-5; D call uncertain. CDR1 and CDR2 (germline): MNHEY, SMNVEV (reference sequence). Trimming cost V 5 bases and J 4 bases, with 12 bases left between them. CDR3 length: 14 residues. The CDR3 region is CASSDWGGNQPQHF. DNA for the CDR3: TGTGCCAGCAGTGACTGGGGAGGTAATCAGCCCCAGCATTTT.

The gene calls are TRBV4-2 and TRBJ1-2; 7 bases agree with TRBD1. V dropped 3 bases and J dropped 4; count of bases not matched to a gene: 14. This CDR3 spans 17 amino acids. The germline V gene has CDR1 LGHNA and CDR2 YNFKEQ. CDR3 DNA: TGTGCCAGCAGCCAGGTTAGTTCAGGGACAGAAAGCTATGGCTACACCTTC. Its translation is CASSQVSSGTESYGYTF.

The chain couples TRBV29-1 to TRBJ1-1, with D perhaps TRBD1 (6 bases). The V and J ends lost 1 base and 6 bases respectively, with 9 bases between them. Germline lookup yields CDR1 SQVTM and CDR2 ANQGSEA. The CDR3 extends over 12 amino acids. CDR3: CSVEATGSEAFF. Written as DNA, the CDR3 is TGCAGCGTTGAAGCGACAGGATCTGAAGCTTTCTTT.

The genes are TRBV5-4 and TRBJ2-5; 10 nucleotides match TRBD2. Germline V gives CDR1 SGHNT, CDR2 YYREEE (reference sequence). The ends lost 1 base at V and 5 bases at J; junction bases unmatched: 11. The CDR3 has 17 amino acids. CDR3 loop: CASSLLQRGGPGETQYF. CDR3 DNA sequence: TGTGCCAGCAGCTTGTTGCAGCGGGGGGGCCCTGGTGAGACCCAGTACTTC.

This clone was counted a single time. The chain recombines TRBV21-1 with TRBJ1-3; TRBD1 is the table's D call, not checked against the DNA. TRBV21-1 represents a pseudogene. The CDR3 totals 19 residues. Here the CDR3 DNA reads TGTGCCAGCAGCAAGCGGGGACAGGTTCGTAAAAACTCTGGAAACACCATATATTTT. Translated: CASSKRGQVRKNSGNTIYF.

The chain couples TRBV29-1 to TRBJ1-5; D is possibly TRBD1 (6 bases). Trimming took off 6 bases at V and 6 bases at J, with 15 bases between the two ends. CDR1 and CDR2 (germline): SQVTM, ANQGSEA. This CDR3 has 13 amino acids. CDR3 region: CSVIGGGGQPQHF. CDR3 bases: TGCAGCGTGATCGGGGGGGGCGGTCAGCCCCAGCATTTT.

This chain joins TRBV7-2 and TRBJ2-1; 11 bases match TRBD2. Germline values: CDR1 SGHTA, CDR2 FQGNSA. CDR3 size: 16 residues. Germline trimming cut 3 bases from V and 5 bases from J; bases unmatched to any gene: 6. The CDR3 DNA reads TGTGCCAGCAGCTTTCCACTAGCGGGAGCAAACAATGAGCAGTTCTTC. Its translation is CASSFPLAGANNEQFF.